This TCR beta chain appears in the sequencing data of a study of T cells in Graves' hyperthyroidism and ophthalmopathy (dated by TCRdb to the late 2010s). Notes on the research overall: A discovery cohort of about 96 patients, approximately 45 with Graves' ophthalmopathy and 55 to 65 with stable Graves' hyperthyroidism, was used to find distinguishing TCR V-J signatures. The 100 discovery patients were randomly split 7:3 into training and test sets. In addition, the study compared T-cell repertoires in thyroid tissue and in blood from about six Graves' hyperthyroidism patients. Prospective prediction of ophthalmopathy was tested in an independent validation cohort of 18 to 20 hyperthyroidism patients and some 17 patients who later progressed to ophthalmopathy. Once sampling was done, hyperthyroidism patients were given methimazole at a starting dose of 30 mg daily, whereas ophthalmopathy patients were given high-dose intravenous methylprednisolone. The paper describes TCR Vbeta CDR3 sequencing of 140 or so peripheral blood samples, made up of 43 ophthalmopathy patients, 70 to 80 hyperthyroidism patients and about 17 progressor patients. Beyond this particular receptor, the publication reports: Most expanded thyroid clonotypes (frequency above 0.001) were also detected in blood, suggesting blood repertoires may reflect thyroid immune responses. In validation, progression to ophthalmopathy was predicted by the model with 70.59% sensitivity and 72% to 85% specificity, a median of 6.5 months before onset. A model built on a 13 V-J signature distinguished ophthalmopathy from stable hyperthyroidism, reaching 87.88% sensitivity and approximately 83% specificity in cross-validation and 80%/75% in testing. Sample size was not statistically predetermined, and blinding of investigators to group allocation was not performed.

V lost 5 bases and J lost 3 bases, and the count of bases not matched to a germline gene is 4. The germline V gene yields SNHLY for CDR1 and FYNNEI for CDR2. Counted from cysteine to phenylalanine, this CDR3 has 14 amino acids. The DNA shown is the 42-base CDR3, in frame from base 1. The TCR beta CDR3 regions were amplified from RNA transcripts. A first-round RT-PCR of the TCR CDR3 used the HTBI primer set with the Qiagen OneStep RT-PCR kit. The libraries were constructed in a second round of multiplex PCR and then size-selected and purified. The libraries were sequenced on an Illumina HiSeq2000 using paired-end 100 bp reads. As for how the authors treated the data: SOAPnuke was used to process the raw data, removing reads that contained adapters or uncalled bases, had a mean Phred below 15, or lacked an exact match to the constant primer or identifier. COPE v1.2.5 was used to merge the high-quality paired reads, and each unique nucleotide sequence was defined as a clonotype. MiTCR v1.1 was used to align clonotypes to the IMGT TRBV, TRBD and TRBJ reference segments. Analysis was restricted to V-J combinations with a frequency above 0.0001, which covered approximately 99% of repertoires. A TCS score was defined as the ratio of F50 (clonal expansion) to E x V (chaos), with BLOSUM62-based TCRdist applied between CDR3 peptides within each V-J. Welch's t-statistics and random forest reduced 500 to 650 V-J features to roughly 13, which were used in a naive Bayes classifier (R e1071). The Morisita-Horn index was used to measure how similar the thyroid and blood repertoires were. The public reads were run again by TCRdb, first through fastp at Q25 and then through MiXCR, and only productive beta chains were kept. When rows share a CDR3 protein, they turn into one entry using the most common DNA and genes. None of the V and J calls come from the authors' own analysis; TCRdb made them. A total of approximately 640,000 distinct CDR3 sequences appear in this sample, about 45% of them only once. The top ten constitute less than 8.5% of the sample.

Concerning this clonotype: Its antigen is unknown. Within one base of it there is no much larger clone, and no base qualities were kept.

Exclusion was applied to patients with uncontrolled infections, other autoimmune diseases, pregnancy or lactation. Diagnoses were based on clinical symptoms, serum thyroxine and TRAb, thyroid ultrasound and orbital computed tomography. Total RNA was extracted with Trizol reagent, and quality was checked on an Agilent 2100 Bioanalyzer. Here the chain combines TRBV2 and TRBJ1-1; 9 bases in the middle match TRBD1. The sample taken for sequencing was peripheral blood or thyroid tissue (not recorded which). The TCR originated in an adult man with Graves' disease, either hyperthyroidism or ophthalmopathy (not recorded which). The CDR3 reads CASSRTGADTEAFF. The nucleotide sequence reads as follows: TGTGCCAGCAGTCGGACAGGGGCGGACACTGAAGCTTTCTTT.